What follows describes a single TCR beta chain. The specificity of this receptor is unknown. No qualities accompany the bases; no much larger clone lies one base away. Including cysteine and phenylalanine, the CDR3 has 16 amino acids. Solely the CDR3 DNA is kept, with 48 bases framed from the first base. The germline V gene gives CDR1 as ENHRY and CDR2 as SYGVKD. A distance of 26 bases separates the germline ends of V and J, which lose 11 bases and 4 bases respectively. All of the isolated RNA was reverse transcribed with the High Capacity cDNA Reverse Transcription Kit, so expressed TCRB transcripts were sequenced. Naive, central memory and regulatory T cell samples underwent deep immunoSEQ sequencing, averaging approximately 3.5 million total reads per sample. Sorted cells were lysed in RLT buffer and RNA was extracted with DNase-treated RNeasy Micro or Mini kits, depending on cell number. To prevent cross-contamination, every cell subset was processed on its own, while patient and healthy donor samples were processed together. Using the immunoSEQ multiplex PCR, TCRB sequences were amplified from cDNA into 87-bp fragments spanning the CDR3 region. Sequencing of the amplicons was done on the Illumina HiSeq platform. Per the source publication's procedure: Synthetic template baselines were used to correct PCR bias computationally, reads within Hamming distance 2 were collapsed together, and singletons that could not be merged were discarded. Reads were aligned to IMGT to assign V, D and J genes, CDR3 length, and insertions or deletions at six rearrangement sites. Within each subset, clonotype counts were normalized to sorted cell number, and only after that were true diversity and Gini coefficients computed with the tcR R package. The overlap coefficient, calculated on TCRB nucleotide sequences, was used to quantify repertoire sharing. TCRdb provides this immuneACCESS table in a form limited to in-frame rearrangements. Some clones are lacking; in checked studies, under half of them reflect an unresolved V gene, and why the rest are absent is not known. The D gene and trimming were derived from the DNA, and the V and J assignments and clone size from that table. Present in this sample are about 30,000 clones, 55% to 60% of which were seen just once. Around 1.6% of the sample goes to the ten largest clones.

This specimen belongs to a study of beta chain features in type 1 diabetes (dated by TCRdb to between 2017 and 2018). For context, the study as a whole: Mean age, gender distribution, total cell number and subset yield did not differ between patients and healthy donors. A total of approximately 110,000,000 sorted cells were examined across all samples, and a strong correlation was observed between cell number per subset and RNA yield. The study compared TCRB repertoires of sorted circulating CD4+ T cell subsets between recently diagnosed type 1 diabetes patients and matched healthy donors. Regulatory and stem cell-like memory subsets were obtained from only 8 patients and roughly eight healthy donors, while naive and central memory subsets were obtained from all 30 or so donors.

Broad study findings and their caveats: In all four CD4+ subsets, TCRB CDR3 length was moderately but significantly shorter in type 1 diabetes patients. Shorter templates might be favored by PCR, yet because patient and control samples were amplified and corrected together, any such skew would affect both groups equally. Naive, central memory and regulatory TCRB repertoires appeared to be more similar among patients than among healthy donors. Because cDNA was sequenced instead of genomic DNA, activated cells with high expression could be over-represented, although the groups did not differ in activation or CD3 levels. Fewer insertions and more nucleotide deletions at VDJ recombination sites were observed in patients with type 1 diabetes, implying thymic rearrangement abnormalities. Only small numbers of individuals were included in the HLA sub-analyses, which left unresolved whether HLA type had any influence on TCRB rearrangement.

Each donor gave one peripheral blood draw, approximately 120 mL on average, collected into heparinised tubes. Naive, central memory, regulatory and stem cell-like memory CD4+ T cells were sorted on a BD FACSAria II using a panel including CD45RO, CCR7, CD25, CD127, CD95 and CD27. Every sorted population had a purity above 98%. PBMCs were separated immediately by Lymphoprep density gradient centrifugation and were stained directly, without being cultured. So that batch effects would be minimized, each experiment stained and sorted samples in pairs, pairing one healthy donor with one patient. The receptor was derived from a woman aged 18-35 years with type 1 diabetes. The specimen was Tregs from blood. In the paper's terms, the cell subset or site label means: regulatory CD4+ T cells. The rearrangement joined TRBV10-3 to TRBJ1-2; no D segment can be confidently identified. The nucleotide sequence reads TGTGCCTCGAACGAACTGGGAGGAGGGAGAGGCTATGGCTACACCTTC. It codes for CASNELGGGRGYGYTF.